This note documents a single T cell receptor (beta chain) sequence. This clone was recorded once. What antigen it recognizes has not been identified. The record has no base qualities; no much larger clone is one base away. The same CDR3 is also encoded by other DNA sequences in this sample. V sheds 7 bases and J sheds 1 base, leaving 5 bases between their ends. Taken from the germline V gene, the CDR1 and CDR2 loops are SGDLS and YYNGEE. The CDR3 sequence holds 11 residues, the cysteine and phenylalanine included. CDR3 DNA is the only sequence kept; it has 33 bases, read in frame from the first base. CD8 naive samples were CD45RO-negative cells positively selected for CCR7, giving a CD45RA+CCR7+ population that excluded TemRA cells. Donors were healthy HIV-negative adults with no recently reported acute infections or vaccinations. All donors were Caucasian adults living in Nashville, Tennessee, USA. Blood was obtained by leukapheresis, after which PBMCs were separated by Ficoll-Histopaque density gradient centrifugation and cryopreserved in liquid nitrogen vapor phase. Analytical flow cytometry was used to check the purity and quantity of each magnetically sorted T cell population. Each sorted fraction had its genomic DNA isolated and then quantified by UV absorbance on a Nanodrop 2000c.

Using the deep immunoSEQ assay, TCR CDR3 regions were amplified from genomic DNA by multiplex PCR. Extracted genomic DNA from each cell subset was spread evenly across all wells of several immunoSEQ 96-well plates, with each plate serving as a replicate. For sorted subsets, around 0.2 ug genomic DNA, equal to about 30,000 T cell genomes, was loaded into each replicate PCR. The purified libraries were quantified using a Qubit 3.0 fluorometer, sized with a Bioanalyzer 2100, and then quantified again using the KAPA Library Quantification kit. Each immunoSEQ 96-well plate was sequenced on its own single-read 150-cycle Illumina NextSeq 550 flow cell. The original pipeline was this. The immunoSEQ output contained only junctional sequences without quality scores, so filtering could not match that applied to full-length reads. Sequences were annotated with PyIR, a Python wrapper for IgBLAST v1.9, using IMGT germline references to assign V/J genes and CDR3. Any read was removed if the V/J assignment was weak (E-value above 1e-6), the CDR3 was missing, or the read contained stop codons, out-of-frame junctions, or ambiguous translated residues. V3J clonotypes were defined as sequences sharing an identical inferred V gene, J gene, and CDR3 amino acid sequence. Percentage overlap between repertoires was calculated by dividing the number of shared unique clonotypes by the size of the smaller repertoire. Three approaches were used to assess repertoire richness: RTK rarefaction, the Chao1 estimator, and Recon v2.1 estimates of unobserved clonotypes. OLGA was used to compute generation probabilities for all TCRbeta clonotypes that the gDNA method yielded from four donors. The clones in this table, taken by TCRdb from immuneACCESS, are in-frame only. Not every clone is retained; where verified, under half of the shortfall comes from an unresolved V gene, and the cause of the rest is unknown. V, J and clone size reflect that table, while D and trimming were determined from the DNA. The sample records 750,000 to 1,000,000 clones, over 90% of which are singletons. In total, the top ten clones hold 24% of the sample.

This sample is part of a study of shared clonotypes between healthy human individuals (dated by TCRdb to the early 2020s). About the investigation overall: A few men and two women, aged 18 to 49 years, made up the cohort. Each donor's leukapheresis produced roughly between about 0.8 and 10 billion PBMCs. Libraries were prepared and TCR repertoires were sequenced by different laboratories using diverse techniques, in order to increase sequencing depth and limit assay-specific biases. Per donor, three plates each were used for CD4 naive and CD4 memory, two for CD8 naive, and one for CD8 memory. The study deeply sequenced blood TCR repertoires of several healthy adults to estimate repertoire size and the extent of clonotype sharing between individuals. Overall study outcomes, separate from this receptor: Higher generation probabilities were observed for clonotypes shared by all four sorted-subset donors than for non-shared clonotypes. The small number of donors limited the genetic and exposure-history diversity represented. Sharing across several donors was observed for about 4.8% of naive CD4, over 3% of naive CD8, 2% to 2.5% of memory CD4, and about 0.4% of memory CD8 clonotypes. Larger estimated clonotype richness was generally found for naive subsets than for memory subsets. Pairwise subsampling led to the expectation that sequencing depth would affect the degree of clonotype sharing among donors. Even with the large sequencing depth, rarefaction of the sorted-subset datasets indicated that sequencing was incomplete. Only blood was sampled, and tissue TCR repertoires likely differ from those in blood.

This TCR came from a man aged 25-40 years in good health. The specimen sequenced was naive CD8+ T cells sorted from blood. The cell subset or site label, as the study defines it: CD45RA+CCR7+. The chain uses TRBV9 and TRBJ1-1; confidence is insufficient to name the D gene. CDR3 sequence: CASGGNTEAFF. At the DNA level, the sequence is TGTGCCAGCGGTGGGAACACTGAAGCTTTCTTT.